This entry lists 6 T cell receptor beta chains sequenced from one sample in a study of T-cell reconstitution after alpha-beta-depleted transplantation in children. Unique molecular identifiers were used to barcode this TCRbeta library. TCRdb re-called the PCR reads through MiXCR, storing one row per CDR3 protein. Here the sample spans about 460,000 distinct CDR3 sequences, over 9.5% being singletons. Sequencing was performed on PBMCs, taken before TCRalphabeta/CD19-depleted stem cell transplant. These receptors were collected from a child younger than 10 with inherited bone marrow failure, due to receive a stem cell transplant.

This clonotype has a count of ten or more. The CDR3 DNA follows: TGTGCCAGCACCCGAAACAGGGCGTTGCGCACCGGGGAGCTGTTTTTT. As protein: CASTRNRALRTGELFF. The chain recombines TRBV28 with TRBJ2-2, with D perhaps matching TRBD1 (6 bases). The V gene lost 7 bases and the J gene lost 4 bases, with 19 bases spanning the gap. CDR1 and CDR2 from the germline V gene are MDHEN and SYDVKM. This CDR3 is 16 amino acids long.

This clonotype was seen ten or more times. The rearrangement links TRBV5-1 to TRBJ2-3; 9 positions agree with TRBD2. The V gene end was trimmed by 4 bases and the J gene end by 5 bases; junction bases not matched to a gene: 11. The CDR3 consists of 16 residues. Germline V gene data show CDR1 as SGHRS and CDR2 as YFSETQ. The CDR3 DNA follows: TGCGCCAGCAGCCCCCTAGCGGGAATGGGTAAAGATACGCAGTATTTT. It codes for CASSPLAGMGKDTQYF.

In its sample, this clonotype was seen many times. This chain uses TRBV12-3 or TRBV12-4 with TRBJ2-7, with D maybe TRBD1 (6 bases). The length of the CDR3 is 14 residues. Trimming pared 5 bases from V and 3 bases from J, leaving 14 bases between. CDR3 residues: CASSISGHSYEQYF. The CDR3 nucleotides read TGTGCCAGCAGTATCTCGGGACACAGCTACGAGCAGTACTTC.

The genes are TRBV7-9 and TRBJ2-1, with 7 bases that match TRBD2. Per the germline V gene, CDR1 is SEHNR and CDR2 is FQNEAQ (reference sequence). The CDR3 has 15 residues. V trimming: 5 bases; J trimming: 2 bases; junction bases outside the gene matches: 6. CDR3 coding DNA: TGTGCCAGCAGCATCCTAGCGGATACCTACAATGAGCAGTTCTTC. Its translation: CASSILADTYNEQFF. The full variable domain, with the rest looked up from reference TRBV7-9 and TRBJ2-1, is DTGVSQNPRHKITKRGQNVTFRCDPISEHNRLYWYRQTLGQGPEFLTYFQNEAQLEKSRLLSDRFSAERPKGSFSTLEIQRTEQGDSAMYLCASSILADTYNEQFFGPGTRLTVL.

The rearrangement uses TRBV6-2 or TRBV6-3 and TRBJ2-5; D remains ambiguous. The ends were cut back, 6 bases at V and 0 bases at J, with 14 bases in the middle. The germline V gene encodes CDR1 MNHEY and CDR2 SVGEGT. This CDR3 has 15 amino acids. Here the CDR3 DNA reads TGTGCCAGCAGACATAGGCAGGTGGACCAAGAGACCCAGTACTTC. Protein product: CASRHRQVDQETQYF.

Remarks on this clonotype: A read error may be the cause here, since a much bigger clone is one base away. The V and J genes are TRBV12-3 or TRBV12-4 and TRBJ2-7; 10 nucleotides align to TRBD2. The CDR3 covers 17 residues. For the CDR3, the DNA is TGTGCCAGCAGCCAACCGGGGACTAGCGAACTTTCCTACGAGCAGCACTTC. Translation: CASSQPGTSELSYEQHF.